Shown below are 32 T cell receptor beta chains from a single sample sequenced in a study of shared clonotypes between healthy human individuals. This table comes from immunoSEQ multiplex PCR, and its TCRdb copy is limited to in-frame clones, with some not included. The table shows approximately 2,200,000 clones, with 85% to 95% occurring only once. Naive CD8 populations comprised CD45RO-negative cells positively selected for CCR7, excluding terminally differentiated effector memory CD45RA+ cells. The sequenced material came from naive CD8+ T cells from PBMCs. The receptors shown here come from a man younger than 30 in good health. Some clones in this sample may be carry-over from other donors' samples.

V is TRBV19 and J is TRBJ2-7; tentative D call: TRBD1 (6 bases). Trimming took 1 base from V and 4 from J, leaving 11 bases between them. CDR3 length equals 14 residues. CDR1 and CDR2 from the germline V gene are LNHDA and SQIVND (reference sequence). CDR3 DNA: TGTGCCAGTAGTATAGGGACAGAAGATTACGAGCAGTACTTC. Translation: CASSIGTEDYEQYF.

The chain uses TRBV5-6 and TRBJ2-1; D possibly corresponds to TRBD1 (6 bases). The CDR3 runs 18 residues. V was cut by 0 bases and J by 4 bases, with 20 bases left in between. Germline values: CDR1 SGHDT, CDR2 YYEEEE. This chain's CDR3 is CASSLVARGILGYNEQFF. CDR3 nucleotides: TGTGCCAGCAGCTTGGTTGCCAGGGGCATCCTAGGTTACAATGAGCAGTTCTTC.

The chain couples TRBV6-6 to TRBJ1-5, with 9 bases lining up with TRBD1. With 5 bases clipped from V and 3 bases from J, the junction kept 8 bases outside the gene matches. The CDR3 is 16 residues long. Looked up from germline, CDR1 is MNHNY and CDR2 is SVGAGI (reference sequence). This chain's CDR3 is CASSQYRGLNNQPQHF. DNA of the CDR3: TGTGCCAGCAGTCAATACAGGGGGCTGAACAATCAGCCCCAGCATTTT.

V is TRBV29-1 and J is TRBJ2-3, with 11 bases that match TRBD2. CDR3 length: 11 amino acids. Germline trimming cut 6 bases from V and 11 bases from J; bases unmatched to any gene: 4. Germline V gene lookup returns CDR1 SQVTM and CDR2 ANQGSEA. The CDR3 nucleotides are TGCAGCGTAGCCGGGACTAGCGGGCAGTATTTT. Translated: CSVAGTSGQYF.

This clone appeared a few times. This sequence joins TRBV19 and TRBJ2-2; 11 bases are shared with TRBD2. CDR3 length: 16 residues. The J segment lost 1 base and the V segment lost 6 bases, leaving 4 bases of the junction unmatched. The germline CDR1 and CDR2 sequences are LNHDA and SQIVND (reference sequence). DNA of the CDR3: TGTGCCAGTAGCGCAACTAGCGGGAGGAACACCGGGGAGCTGTTTTTT. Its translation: CASSATSGRNTGELFF.

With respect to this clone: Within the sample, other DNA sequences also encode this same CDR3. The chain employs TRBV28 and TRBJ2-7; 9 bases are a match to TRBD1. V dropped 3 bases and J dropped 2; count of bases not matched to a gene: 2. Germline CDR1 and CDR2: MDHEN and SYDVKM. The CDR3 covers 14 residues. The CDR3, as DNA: TGTGCCAGCAGTTTGGGGACAGGGCCCTACGAGCAGTACTTC. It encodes CASSLGTGPYEQYF.

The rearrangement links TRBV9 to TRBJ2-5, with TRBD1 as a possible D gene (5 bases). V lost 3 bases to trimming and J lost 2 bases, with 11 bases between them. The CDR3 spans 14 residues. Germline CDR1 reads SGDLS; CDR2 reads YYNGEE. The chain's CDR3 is CASSAFDRQETQYF. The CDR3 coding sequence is TGTGCCAGCAGCGCCTTCGACAGACAAGAGACCCAGTACTTC.

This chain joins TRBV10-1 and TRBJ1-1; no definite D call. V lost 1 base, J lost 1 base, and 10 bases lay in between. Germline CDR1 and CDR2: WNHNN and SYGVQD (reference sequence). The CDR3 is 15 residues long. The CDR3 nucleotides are TGCGCCAGCAGTGAGTACTTGGTCAGGAACACTGAAGCTTTCTTT. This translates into CASSEYLVRNTEAFF.

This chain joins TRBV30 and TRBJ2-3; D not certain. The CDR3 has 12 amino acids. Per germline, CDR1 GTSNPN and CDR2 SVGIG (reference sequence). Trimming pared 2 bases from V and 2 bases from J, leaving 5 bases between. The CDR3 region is CAWSTATDTQYF. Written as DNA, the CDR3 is TGTGCCTGGAGTACGGCCACAGATACGCAGTATTTT.

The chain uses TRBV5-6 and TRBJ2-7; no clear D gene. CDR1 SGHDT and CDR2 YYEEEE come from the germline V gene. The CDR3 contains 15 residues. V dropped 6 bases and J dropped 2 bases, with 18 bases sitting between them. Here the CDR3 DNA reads TGTGCCAGCACTAAAATCCGAGCGACCGCCTACGAGCAGTACTTC. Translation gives CASTKIRATAYEQYF.

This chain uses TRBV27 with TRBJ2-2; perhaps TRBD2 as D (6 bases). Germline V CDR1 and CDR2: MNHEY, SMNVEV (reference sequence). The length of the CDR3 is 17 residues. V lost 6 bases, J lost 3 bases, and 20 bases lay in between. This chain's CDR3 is CASSPLMRDTDTGELFF. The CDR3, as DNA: TGTGCCAGCAGCCCACTCATGCGGGATACTGACACCGGGGAGCTGTTTTTT.

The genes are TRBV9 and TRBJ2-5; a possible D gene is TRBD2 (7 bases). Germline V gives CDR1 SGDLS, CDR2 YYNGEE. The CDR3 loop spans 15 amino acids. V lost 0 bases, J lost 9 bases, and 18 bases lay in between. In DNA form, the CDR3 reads TGTGCCAGCAGCGTAGCCAAGGGCGCGGGGGCGGCCCAGTACTTC. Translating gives CASSVAKGAGAAQYF.

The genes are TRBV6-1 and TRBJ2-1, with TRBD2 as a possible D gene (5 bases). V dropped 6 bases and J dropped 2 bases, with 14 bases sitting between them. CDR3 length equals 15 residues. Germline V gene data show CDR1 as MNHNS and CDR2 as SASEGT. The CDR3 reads CASRRAATTYNEQFF. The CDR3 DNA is TGTGCCAGCAGGCGGGCAGCGACCACCTACAATGAGCAGTTCTTC.

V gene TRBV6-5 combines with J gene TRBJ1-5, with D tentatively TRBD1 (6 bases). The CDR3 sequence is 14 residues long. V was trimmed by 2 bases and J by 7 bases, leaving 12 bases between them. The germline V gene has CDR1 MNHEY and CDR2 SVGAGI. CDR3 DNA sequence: TGTGCCAGCAGTTACAGGGGGAGCGGACAGCCCCAGCATTTT. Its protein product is CASSYRGSGQPQHF.

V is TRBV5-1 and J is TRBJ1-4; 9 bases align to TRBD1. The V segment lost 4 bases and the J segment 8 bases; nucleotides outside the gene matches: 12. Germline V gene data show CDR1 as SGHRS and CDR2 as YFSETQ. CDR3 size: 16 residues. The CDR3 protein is CASSEGQGQSAEKLFF. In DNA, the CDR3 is TGCGCCAGCAGCGAGGGACAGGGCCAAAGCGCCGAAAAACTGTTTTTT.

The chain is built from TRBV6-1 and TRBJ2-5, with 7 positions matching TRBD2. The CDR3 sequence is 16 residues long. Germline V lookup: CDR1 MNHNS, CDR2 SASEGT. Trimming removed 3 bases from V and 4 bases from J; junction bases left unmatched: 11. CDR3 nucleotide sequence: TGTGCCAGCAGTGAGCCAGCGGGACTGGTCCCAGAGACCCAGTACTTC. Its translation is CASSEPAGLVPETQYF.

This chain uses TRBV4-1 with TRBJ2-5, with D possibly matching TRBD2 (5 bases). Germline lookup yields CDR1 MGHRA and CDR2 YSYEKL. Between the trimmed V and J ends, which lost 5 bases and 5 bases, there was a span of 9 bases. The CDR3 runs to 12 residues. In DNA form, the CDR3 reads TGCGCCAGCAGCTCCCCGGGGGAGACCCAGTACTTC. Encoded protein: CASSSPGETQYF.

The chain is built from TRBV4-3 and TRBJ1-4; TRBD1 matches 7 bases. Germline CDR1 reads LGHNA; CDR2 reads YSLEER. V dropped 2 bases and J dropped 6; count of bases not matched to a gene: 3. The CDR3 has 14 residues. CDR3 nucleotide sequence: TGCGCCAGCAGCCAAACAGGGGAGGATGAAAAACTGTTTTTT. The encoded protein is CASSQTGEDEKLFF.

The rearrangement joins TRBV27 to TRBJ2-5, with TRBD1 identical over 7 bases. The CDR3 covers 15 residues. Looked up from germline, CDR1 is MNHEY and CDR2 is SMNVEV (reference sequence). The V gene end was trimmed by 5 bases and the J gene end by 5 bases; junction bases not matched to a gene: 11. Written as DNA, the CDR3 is TGTGCCAGCAGTACCCGGACAGGCCGTCGGGAGACCCAGTACTTC. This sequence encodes CASSTRTGRRETQYF.

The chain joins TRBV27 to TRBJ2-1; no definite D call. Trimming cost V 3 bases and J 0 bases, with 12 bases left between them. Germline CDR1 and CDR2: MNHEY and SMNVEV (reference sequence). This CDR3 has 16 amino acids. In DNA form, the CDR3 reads TGTGCCAGCAGTTTTGAGGTAACCGCCTCCTACAATGAGCAGTTCTTC. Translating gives CASSFEVTASYNEQFF.

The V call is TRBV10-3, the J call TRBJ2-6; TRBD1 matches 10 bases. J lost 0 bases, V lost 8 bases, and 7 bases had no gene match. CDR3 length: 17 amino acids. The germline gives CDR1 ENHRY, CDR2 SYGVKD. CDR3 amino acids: CAIGGTGDHSGANVLTF. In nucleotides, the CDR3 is TGTGCCATCGGAGGGACAGGGGACCACTCTGGGGCCAACGTCCTGACTTTC.

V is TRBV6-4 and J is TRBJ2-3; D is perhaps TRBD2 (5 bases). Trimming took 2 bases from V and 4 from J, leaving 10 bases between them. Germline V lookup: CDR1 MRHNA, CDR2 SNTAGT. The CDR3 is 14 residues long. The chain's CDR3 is CASSDVAGADTQYF. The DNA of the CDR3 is TGTGCCAGCAGTGACGTGGCGGGCGCAGATACGCAGTATTTT.

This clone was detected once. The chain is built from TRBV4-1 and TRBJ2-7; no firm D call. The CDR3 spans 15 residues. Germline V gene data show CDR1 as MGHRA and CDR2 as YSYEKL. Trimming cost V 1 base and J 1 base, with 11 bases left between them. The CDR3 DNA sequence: TGCGCCAGCAGCCAAGTGATAGCTACTTCCTACGAGCAGTACTTC. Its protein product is CASSQVIATSYEQYF.

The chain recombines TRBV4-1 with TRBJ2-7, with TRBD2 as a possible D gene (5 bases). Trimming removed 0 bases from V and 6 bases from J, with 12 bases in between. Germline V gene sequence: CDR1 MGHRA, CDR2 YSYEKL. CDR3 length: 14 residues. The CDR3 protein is CASSQDRPEGEQYF. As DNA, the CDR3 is TGCGCCAGCAGCCAAGATCGCCCCGAGGGCGAGCAGTACTTC.

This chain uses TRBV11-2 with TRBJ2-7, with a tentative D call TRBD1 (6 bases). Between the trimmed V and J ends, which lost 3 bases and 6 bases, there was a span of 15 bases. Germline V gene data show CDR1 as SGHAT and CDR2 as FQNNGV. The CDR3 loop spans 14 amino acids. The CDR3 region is CASSFFTGMVEQYF. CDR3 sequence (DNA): TGTGCCAGCAGCTTTTTTACAGGGATGGTCGAGCAGTACTTC.

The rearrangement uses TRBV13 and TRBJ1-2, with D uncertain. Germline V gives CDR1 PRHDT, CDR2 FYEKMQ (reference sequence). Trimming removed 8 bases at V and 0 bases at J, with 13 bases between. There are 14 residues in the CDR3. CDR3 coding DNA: TGTGCCAGCGGCGGGCAGCCTACTAACTATGGCTACACCTTC. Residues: CASGGQPTNYGYTF.

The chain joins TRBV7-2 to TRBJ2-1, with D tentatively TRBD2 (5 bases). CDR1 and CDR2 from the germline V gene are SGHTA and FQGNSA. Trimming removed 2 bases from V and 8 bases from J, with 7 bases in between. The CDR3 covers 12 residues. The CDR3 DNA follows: TGTGCCAGCAGCTTAAGGCGGGATGAGCAGTTCTTC. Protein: CASSLRRDEQFF.

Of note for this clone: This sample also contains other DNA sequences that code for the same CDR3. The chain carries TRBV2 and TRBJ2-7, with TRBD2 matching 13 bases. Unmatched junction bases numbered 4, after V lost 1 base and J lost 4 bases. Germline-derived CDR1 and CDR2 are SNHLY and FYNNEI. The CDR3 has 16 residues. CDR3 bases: TGTGCCAGCAGTGAAGGACTAGCGGGAGGTACTTACGAGCAGTACTTC. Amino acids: CASSEGLAGGTYEQYF.

The CDR3 loop is CASSPLRGQSYEQYF. CDR3 nucleotide sequence: TGTGCCAGCAGCCCACTCAGGGGGCAAAGCTACGAGCAGTACTTC. The chain is built from TRBV7-9 and TRBJ2-7, with TRBD1 matching over 8 bases. V lost 5 bases to trimming and J lost 3 bases; unmatched junction nucleotides: 9. CDR1 and CDR2 (germline): SEHNR, FQNEAQ (reference sequence). This CDR3 has 15 amino acids.

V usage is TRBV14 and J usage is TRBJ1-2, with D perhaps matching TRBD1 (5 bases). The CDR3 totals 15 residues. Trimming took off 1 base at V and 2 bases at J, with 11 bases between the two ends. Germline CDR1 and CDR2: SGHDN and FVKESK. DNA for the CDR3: TGTGCCAGCAGCCAAGCAGGGTCGCGCAACTATGGCTACACCTTC. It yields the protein CASSQAGSRNYGYTF. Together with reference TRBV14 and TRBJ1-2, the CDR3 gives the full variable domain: EAGVTQFPSHSVIEKGQTVTLRCDPISGHDNLYWYRRVMGKEIKFLLHFVKESKQDESGMPNNRFLAERTGGTYSTLKVQPAELEDSGVYFCASSQAGSRNYGYTFGSGTRLTVV.

In DNA, the CDR3 is TGCAGCGTTGAAGGTCGTTCCGATACGCAGTATTTT. It specifies CSVEGRSDTQYF. The chain combines TRBV29-1 with TRBJ2-3; no clear D gene. Germline loops: CDR1 SQVTM, CDR2 ANQGSEA. V gave up 1 base and J gave up 6 bases, with 8 bases separating them. The CDR3 is 12 amino acids.

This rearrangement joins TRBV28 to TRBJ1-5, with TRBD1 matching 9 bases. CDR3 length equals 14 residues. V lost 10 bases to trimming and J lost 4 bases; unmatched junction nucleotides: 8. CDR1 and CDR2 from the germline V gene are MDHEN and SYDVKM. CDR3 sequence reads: CAILGDRANQPQHF. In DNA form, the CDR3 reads TGTGCCATCCTCGGGGACAGGGCTAATCAGCCCCAGCATTTT.